This is a list of T cell receptor beta chains from one sample in a study of blood T cell repertoires in COVID-19. Some clones are missing from TCRdb's copy, which holds only in-frame ones; the method was immunoSEQ multiplex PCR. There are 390,000 or so clones in the sample; roughly 90% occur only once, and approximately 6.2% lies in the top ten. The sample taken for sequencing was peripheral blood. The source is a young man with active or convalescent COVID-19. CDR3s leave out the opening cysteine and the closing phenylalanine or tryptophan. The D gene is left open where the match is weak. Clone size appears in some rows only: once, few, many, or a class for an expanded clone.

abundance,d_gene,v_gene,CDR3aa
.,.,TRBV7-9,ASSLAPVGVSYNEQF
.,.,TRBV21-1,ASSTRDRLIYEQY
.,TRBD1,TRBV29-1,SVLQGANYEQY
.,TRBD2,TRBV28,ASRVAGTNTGELF
.,.,TRBV11-3,ASSLSSSYEQY
.,.,TRBV10-2,ASTEGVYANYGYT
.,TRBD2,TRBV7-2,ASSLPGGKATYEQY
.,TRBD2,TRBV9,ASSAGPSGGPQETQY
.,TRBD1,TRBV27,ASSLSRMTGYYEQY
.,.,TRBV6-2/TRBV6-3,ASSSTSPTYEQY
.,TRBD1,TRBV7-9,ASRSGQGTSYEQY
.,.,TRBV6-5,ASRRDTGNTIY
.,TRBD1,TRBV30,AWSGGQGSKNIQY
.,.,TRBV18,ASSPPGGTNEKLF
.,.,TRBV27,ASSLTAGEQY
.,.,TRBV4-3,ASSPIGSYNEQF
.,.,TRBV4-2,ASSRLSAENAGNTIY
.,TRBD2,TRBV5-4,ASSHGTSGYEQY
.,.,TRBV5-6,ASSPTGRGAFHEQY
.,TRBD1,TRBV6-6,ASRWTGGTDTQY
.,TRBD1,TRBV7-2,ASSAGTGGNQPQH
.,TRBD1,TRBV11-2,ASSQGTVSNQPQH
.,TRBD1,TRBV11-2,ASSLGQGLAGELF
few,.,TRBV9,ASSVAWQGTYEQY
.,TRBD1,TRBV15,ATSREDRDNQPQH
few,TRBD2,TRBV18,ASSSGLATMGETQY
.,.,TRBV11-2,ASRLAVTGELF
.,.,TRBV7-9,ASTRGWSVDTEAF
.,.,TRBV27,ASSLSTAMNTEAF
.,.,TRBV2,ASRDSTYNEQF
once,TRBD2,TRBV27,ASRTWTSGTDTQY
.,TRBD2,TRBV7-6,ASSQYPGTTTGELF
.,TRBD2,TRBV28,ASTQYIGGRAYEQY
.,.,TRBV28,ASSLAETQY
.,TRBD1,TRBV5-1,ASSPGQPGAYGYT
.,TRBD1,TRBV5-3,ARSHGQGLNYGYT
.,.,TRBV4-3,ASSQGGSKTSNEQF
.,.,TRBV5-1,ASSNYREPFNEQF
once,.,TRBV6-5,ASSYSGGINQPQH
few,.,TRBV30,AWRTPANEKLF
.,TRBD2,TRBV5-4,ASSPSGSPSYNEQF
.,.,TRBV9,ASGEQGVAYGYT
once,.,TRBV24-1,ATSDTLGQGGETQY
.,.,TRBV5-8,ASKDTNGPYGYT
few,.,TRBV19,ASSWGGDNSPLH
.,.,TRBV6-5,ASREAGEAF
.,TRBD2,TRBV6-5,ASSLGLANEQY
.,TRBD1,TRBV7-2,ASSSYRGSGNTIY
.,.,TRBV9,ASSQGKGGRVGYT
.,.,TRBV12-3/TRBV12-4,ASTRTTEAF
.,.,TRBV28,ASSPGQPTYEQY
few,TRBD1,TRBV6-5,ASSYTSSGGLPEAF
.,TRBD1,TRBV9,ASSVELTGVGYT
.,.,TRBV12-3/TRBV12-4,ASSLTGHQPQH
.,TRBD1,TRBV9,ASSVEDRGLRDTQY
once,.,TRBV15,ATSRGLSGNEKLF
.,TRBD2,TRBV9,ASSPGLAGATGANVLT
.,TRBD1,TRBV7-2,ASSLAPSRGQETQY
.,.,TRBV6-2/TRBV6-3,ASSFTGYGYT